This TCR beta chain appears in the sequencing data of a study of yellow fever vaccine responses in identical twins. Study-level results: Twins' vaccine T cell responses reportedly seemed partly convergent and partly personalized.

Via MiXCR, TCRdb re-called the RT-PCR reads, giving one row per CDR3 protein. The data contain about 23,000 distinct CDR3 sequences, around four fifths of them singletons. Note on this clonotype: Its specificity is unknown.

CDR1 is MNHNS and CDR2 is SASEGT in the germline V gene. CDR3 length: 15 residues. The trim removed 1 base at V and 9 bases at J, leaving 4 bases unmatched. The sample consisted of T cells from blood (PBMCs), unsorted or a sorted subset (not recorded which), taken before or after yellow fever vaccination (not recorded which). The chain employs TRBV6-1 and TRBJ2-3; 13 bases agree with TRBD2. This receptor was identified in a woman aged 18-29 years who received the yellow fever vaccine. For the CDR3, the DNA is TGTGCCAGCAGTGAAGGGACTAGCGGGGGTGACACGCAGTATTTT. It specifies CASSEGTSGGDTQYF.